These 20 T cell receptor beta chains share one sample of origin, sequenced in a study of blood T cells in healthy people across ages. A sample-barcoded 5' primer and a J-beta primer mix were used in a second PCR of about 7 to 11 cycles. MiXCR, applied by TCRdb to the 5' RACE reads, yields one record per CDR3 protein. Of 450,000 to 700,000 distinct CDR3 sequences listed, roughly 29% are singletons. Sequenced input: blood. These TCRs come from a woman in her 70s in good health.

About this clonotype: The junction departs from germline at one end; a sequencing error may be responsible. The CDR3 nucleotides read TGTGCCAGCAGCGTTTTGGATATGCAGTATTTT. This gives the protein CASSVLDMQYF. This chain connects TRBV9 to TRBJ2-3; no reliable D call. CDR1 is SGDLS, CDR2 YYNGEE, per germline. The CDR3 covers 11 residues.

V gene TRBV7-2 combines with J gene TRBJ1-4; D call uncertain. CDR1 SGHTA and CDR2 FQGNSA come from the germline V gene. This CDR3 has 15 amino acids. The germline V and J ends were trimmed by 0 bases and 5 bases, with 10 bases remaining between them. Here the CDR3 DNA reads TGTGCCAGCAGCTTAGCCGCGAAGAGGAATGAAAAACTGTTTTTT. Protein product: CASSLAAKRNEKLFF.

The V call is TRBV27, the J call TRBJ1-6; no reliable D call. The germline CDR1 and CDR2 sequences are MNHEY and SMNVEV (reference sequence). The CDR3 is 14 amino acids. V was trimmed by 5 bases and J by 14 bases, leaving 19 bases between them. The CDR3 sequence: CASSLDGAASALHF. The CDR3 coding sequence is TGTGCCAGCAGTCTCGACGGAGCGGCTTCGGCCCTCCACTTT.

The CDR3 is CASSIHEYGYTF. CDR3 bases: TGTGCCAGCAGCATCCATGAGTATGGCTACACCTTC. The chain uses TRBV7-9 and TRBJ1-2; no definite D call. The V gene lost 5 bases and the J gene lost 5 bases, with 9 bases spanning the gap. This CDR3 contains 12 residues. CDR1 and CDR2 from the germline V gene are SEHNR and FQNEAQ (reference sequence).

This clonotype was observed a handful of times. The V call is TRBV20-1, the J call TRBJ2-3; D possibly corresponds to TRBD1 (5 bases). Germline V gene lookup returns CDR1 DFQATT and CDR2 SNEGSKA (reference sequence). V was clipped by 5 bases and J by 0 bases, with 9 bases between them. There are 13 residues in the CDR3. CDR3 sequence: CSAYRSSTDTQYF. CDR3 nucleotide sequence: TGCAGTGCTTACAGGAGTAGCACAGATACGCAGTATTTT.

This clonotype has only a few counts. The chain employs TRBV4-2 and TRBJ1-3, with D perhaps matching TRBD1 (5 bases). This CDR3 spans 15 amino acids. Trimming shortened V by 1 base and J by 4 bases, and 11 bases separated the two germline ends. Per the germline V gene, CDR1 is LGHNA and CDR2 is YNFKEQ. The CDR3 reads CASSQVGGDGNTIYF. The CDR3, as DNA: TGTGCCAGCAGCCAAGTTGGGGGGGACGGAAACACCATATATTTT.

This clonotype showed up just once. The chain couples TRBV5-1 to TRBJ1-4; possibly TRBD1 for D (5 bases). V dropped 6 bases and J dropped 3 bases, with 15 bases sitting between them. CDR1 and CDR2 from the germline V gene are SGHRS and YFSETQ. The CDR3 covers 15 residues. The CDR3 region has the DNA TGCGCCAGCAAGGAGGGGCCCCGGGCTAATGAAAAACTGTTTTTT. Amino acids: CASKEGPRANEKLFF.

This clonotype was observed a few times. The V and J genes are TRBV29-1 and TRBJ1-1; the D gene is possibly TRBD1 (5 bases). The germline V and J ends were trimmed by 0 bases and 5 bases, with 13 bases remaining between them. Germline V gene sequence: CDR1 SQVTM, CDR2 ANQGSEA. This CDR3 is built from 14 residues. As DNA, the CDR3 is TGCAGCGTTGAAGATCAGTCCGGGGGAACTGAAGCTTTCTTT. It yields the protein CSVEDQSGGTEAFF.

The chain is built from TRBV5-1 and TRBJ1-4; 8 bases are shared with TRBD1. The CDR3 spans 15 residues. Germline V lookup: CDR1 SGHRS, CDR2 YFSETQ. Trimming at V came to 4 bases and at J to 0 bases, leaving 2 bases not matched to a gene. CDR3 amino acids: CASSEQGATNEKLFF. CDR3 nucleotide sequence: TGCGCCAGCAGCGAACAGGGGGCAACTAATGAAAAACTGTTTTTT.

In its sample, this clonotype was seen a few times. This chain links TRBV10-3 with TRBJ1-1, with D possibly TRBD1 on 6 matching bases. This CDR3 is built from 14 residues. Germline CDR1 ENHRY, CDR2 SYGVKD. Trimming cost V 3 bases and J 0 bases, with 8 bases left between them. CDR3 loop: CAISDRGLNTEAFF. The CDR3 nucleotides are TGTGCCATCAGTGATCGGGGGCTGAACACTGAAGCTTTCTTT.

The chain couples TRBV2 to TRBJ2-2, with a tentative D call TRBD1 (6 bases). Trimming removed 2 bases at V and 0 bases at J, with 10 bases between. The CDR3 runs 16 residues. From germline, CDR1 is SNHLY and CDR2 FYNNEI. CDR3 bases: TGTGCCAGCAGTGAAACAGGGCCCGCGAACACCGGGGAGCTGTTTTTT. It translates to CASSETGPANTGELFF.

This clonotype appeared many times. The chain joins TRBV12-3 or TRBV12-4 to TRBJ1-2, with unresolved D. Trimming pared 0 bases from V and 3 bases from J, leaving 8 bases between. CDR3 size: 14 residues. CDR3 bases: TGTGCCAGCAGTTTAGCGAATCGTCACTATGGCTACACCTTC. The encoded protein is CASSLANRHYGYTF.

The rearrangement links TRBV20-1 to TRBJ1-5, with 7 bases fitting TRBD1. V lost 6 bases and J lost 3; bases outside the gene matches: 5. Germline CDR1 DFQATT, CDR2 SNEGSKA (reference sequence). The CDR3 spans 13 residues. CDR3 sequence (DNA): TGCAGTGCCCTGGACAGGAACAATCAGCCCCAGCATTTT. As protein: CSALDRNNQPQHF.

V and J are TRBV20-1 and TRBJ2-4; 10 nucleotides line up with TRBD2. CDR3 length equals 16 residues. J lost 3 bases, V lost 4 bases, and 9 bases had no gene match. From germline, CDR1 is DFQATT and CDR2 SNEGSKA (reference sequence). The CDR3 coding sequence is TGCAGTGCTATCTTAGCGGGGGGTATCCTCAAAAACATTCAGTACTTC. It encodes CSAILAGGILKNIQYF.

This clonotype was detected a few times. The chain links TRBV21-1 to TRBJ2-1; TRBD1, the table's D call, lacks a check against the DNA. TRBV21-1 is a documented pseudogene. The CDR3 loop spans 15 amino acids. The DNA of the CDR3 is TGTGCCAGCAGCTCCGCCGAACCCCCATACAATGAGCAGTTCTTC. Amino acids: CASSSAEPPYNEQFF.

This chain's CDR3 is CASSLQWAGGAEGNTIYF. As DNA, the CDR3 is TGTGCCAGCAGCCTACAGTGGGCAGGGGGCGCAGAAGGAAACACCATATATTTT. V usage is TRBV4-2 and J usage is TRBJ1-3; 8 bases match TRBD1. Germline V gene lookup returns CDR1 LGHNA and CDR2 YNFKEQ. V shed 4 bases, J shed 4 bases, and the junction held 15 bases outside the gene matches. The length of the CDR3 is 18 residues.

The sample holds a few counts of this clonotype. This sequence joins TRBV10-3 and TRBJ2-3; 8 nucleotides line up with TRBD2. With 5 bases clipped from V and 1 base from J, the junction kept 14 bases outside the gene matches. The CDR3 length is 18 residues. The V gene's germline CDR1 is ENHRY and CDR2 SYGVKD. CDR3 loop: CAISPYGGAAFGTDTQYF. For the CDR3, the DNA is TGTGCCATCAGTCCTTACGGGGGGGCCGCCTTCGGCACAGATACGCAGTATTTT.

This clonotype was seen more than once but under ten times. The chain is built from TRBV7-3 and TRBJ2-2, with 9 bases identical to TRBD1. Germline CDR1 reads SGHTA; CDR2 reads FQGTGA. This CDR3 has 16 amino acids. Trimming cost V 2 bases and J 5 bases; bases outside gene matches: 6. CDR3 region: CASSLAGTGITGELFF. The CDR3 DNA sequence: TGTGCCAGCAGCTTAGCCGGGACAGGGATAACCGGGGAGCTGTTTTTT.

The V call is TRBV7-9, the J call TRBJ2-3; D perhaps matches TRBD2 (7 bases). The CDR3 extends over 16 amino acids. Germline V CDR1 and CDR2: SEHNR, FQNEAQ (reference sequence). V was clipped by 2 bases and J by 0 bases, with 12 bases between them. The CDR3 spells CASSLLRGLSTDTQYF. CDR3 bases: TGTGCCAGCAGCTTACTGCGGGGGCTAAGCACAGATACGCAGTATTTT. Using reference TRBV7-9 and TRBJ2-3 for the parts outside the CDR3, the full variable domain is DTGVSQNPRHKITKRGQNVTFRCDPISEHNRLYWYRQTLGQGPEFLTYFQNEAQLEKSRLLSDRFSAERPKGSFSTLEIQRTEQGDSAMYLCASSLLRGLSTDTQYFGPGTRLTVL.

Many counts were recorded for this clonotype. This chain joins TRBV14 and TRBJ2-5; D tentatively fits TRBD1 or TRBD2 (6 bases each). CDR3 size: 13 residues. Germline V gives CDR1 SGHDN, CDR2 FVKESK. Trimming shortened V by 0 bases and J by 9 bases, and 11 bases separated the two germline ends. CDR3 bases: TGTGCCAGCAGCCAAGAAACGAGGGGGGCCCAGTACTTC. Protein sequence: CASSQETRGAQYF.